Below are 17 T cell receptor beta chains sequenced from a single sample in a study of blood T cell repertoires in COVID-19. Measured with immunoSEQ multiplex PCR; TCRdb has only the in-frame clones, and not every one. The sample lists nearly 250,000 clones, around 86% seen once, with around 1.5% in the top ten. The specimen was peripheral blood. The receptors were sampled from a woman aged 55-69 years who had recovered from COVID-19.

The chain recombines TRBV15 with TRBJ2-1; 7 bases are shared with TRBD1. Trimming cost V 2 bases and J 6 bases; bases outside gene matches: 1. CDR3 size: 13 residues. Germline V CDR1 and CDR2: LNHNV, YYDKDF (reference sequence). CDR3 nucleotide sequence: TGTGCCACCAGCAGAACAGGGGCCAATGAGCAGTTCTTC. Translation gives CATSRTGANEQFF.

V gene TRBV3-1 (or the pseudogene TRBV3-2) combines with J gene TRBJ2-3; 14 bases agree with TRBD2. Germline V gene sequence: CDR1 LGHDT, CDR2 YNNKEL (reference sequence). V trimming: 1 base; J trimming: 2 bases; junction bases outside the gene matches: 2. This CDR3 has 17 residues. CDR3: CASSQGTSGGFTDTQYF. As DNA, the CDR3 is TGTGCCAGCAGCCAAGGGACTAGCGGGGGGTTCACAGATACGCAGTATTTT.

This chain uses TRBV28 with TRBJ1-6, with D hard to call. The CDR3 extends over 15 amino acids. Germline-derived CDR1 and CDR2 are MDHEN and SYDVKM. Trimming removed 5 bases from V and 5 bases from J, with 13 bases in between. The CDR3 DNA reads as TGTGCCAGCAGTCCCGGTTCACCGGATAATTCACCCCTCCACTTT. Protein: CASSPGSPDNSPLHF.

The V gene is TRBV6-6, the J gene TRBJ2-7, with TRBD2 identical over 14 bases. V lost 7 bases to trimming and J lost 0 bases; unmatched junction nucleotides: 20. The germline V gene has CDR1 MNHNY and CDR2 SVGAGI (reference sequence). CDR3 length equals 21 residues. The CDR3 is CASNRILSTGLAGASSYEQYF. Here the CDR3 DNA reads TGTGCCAGCAATCGAATCCTCTCGACGGGACTAGCGGGGGCAAGCTCCTACGAGCAGTACTTC.

This chain's CDR3 is CASTGDATFEQYF. The CDR3 DNA reads as TGTGCCAGCACAGGGGACGCGACCTTCGAGCAGTACTTC. The V gene is TRBV6-5, the J gene TRBJ2-7, with a possible D match to TRBD1 (6 bases). Germline V gives CDR1 MNHEY, CDR2 SVGAGI. V was clipped by 7 bases and J by 6 bases, with 16 bases between them. The CDR3 is made up of 13 amino acids.

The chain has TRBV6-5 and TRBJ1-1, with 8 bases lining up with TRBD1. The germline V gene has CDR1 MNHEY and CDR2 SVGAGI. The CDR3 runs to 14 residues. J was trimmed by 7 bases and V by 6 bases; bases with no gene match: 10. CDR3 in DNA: TGTGCCAGCAGCCGGGGACAGGTGATTAGTGAAGCTTTCTTT. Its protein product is CASSRGQVISEAFF.

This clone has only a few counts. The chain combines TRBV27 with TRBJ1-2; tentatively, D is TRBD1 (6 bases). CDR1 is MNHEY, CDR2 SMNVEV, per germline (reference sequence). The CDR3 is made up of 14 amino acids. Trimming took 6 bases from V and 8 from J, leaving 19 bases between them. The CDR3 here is CASRTPGTSLGYTF. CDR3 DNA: TGTGCCAGCAGAACCCCCGGGACATCTCTCGGCTACACCTTC.

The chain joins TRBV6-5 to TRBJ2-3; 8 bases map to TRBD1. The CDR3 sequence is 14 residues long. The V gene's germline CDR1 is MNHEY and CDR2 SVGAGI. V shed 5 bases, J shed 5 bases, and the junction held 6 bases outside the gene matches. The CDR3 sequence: CASSRTGGEDTQYF. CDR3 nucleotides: TGTGCCAGCAGTCGCACAGGGGGTGAAGATACGCAGTATTTT.

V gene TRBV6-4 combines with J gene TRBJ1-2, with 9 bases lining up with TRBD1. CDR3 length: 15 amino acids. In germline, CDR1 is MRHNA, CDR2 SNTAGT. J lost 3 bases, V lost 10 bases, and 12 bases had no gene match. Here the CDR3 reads CAIVPGQGRDYGYTF. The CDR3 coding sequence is TGTGCCATCGTCCCGGGACAGGGTAGGGACTATGGCTACACCTTC.

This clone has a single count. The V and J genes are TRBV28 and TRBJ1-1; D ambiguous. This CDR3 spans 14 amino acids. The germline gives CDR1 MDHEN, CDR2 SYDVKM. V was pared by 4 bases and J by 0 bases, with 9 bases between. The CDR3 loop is CASSYTEMNTEAFF. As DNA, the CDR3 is TGTGCCAGCAGTTATACAGAGATGAACACTGAAGCTTTCTTT.

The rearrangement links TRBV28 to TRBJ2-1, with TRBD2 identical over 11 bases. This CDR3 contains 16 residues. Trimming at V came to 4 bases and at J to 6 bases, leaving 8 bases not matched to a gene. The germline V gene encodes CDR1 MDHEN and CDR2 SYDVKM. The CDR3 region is CASSSPGTSGLNEQFF. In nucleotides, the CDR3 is TGTGCCAGCAGTTCCCCCGGGACTAGCGGCCTCAATGAGCAGTTCTTC.

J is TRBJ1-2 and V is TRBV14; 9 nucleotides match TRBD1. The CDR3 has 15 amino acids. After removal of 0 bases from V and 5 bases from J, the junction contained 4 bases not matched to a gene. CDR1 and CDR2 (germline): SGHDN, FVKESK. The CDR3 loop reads CASSQDTGTGYGYTF. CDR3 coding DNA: TGTGCCAGCAGCCAAGATACCGGGACAGGGTATGGCTACACCTTC. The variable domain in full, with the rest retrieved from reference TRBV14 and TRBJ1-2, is EAGVTQFPSHSVIEKGQTVTLRCDPISGHDNLYWYRRVMGKEIKFLLHFVKESKQDESGMPNNRFLAERTGGTYSTLKVQPAELEDSGVYFCASSQDTGTGYGYTFGSGTRLTVV.

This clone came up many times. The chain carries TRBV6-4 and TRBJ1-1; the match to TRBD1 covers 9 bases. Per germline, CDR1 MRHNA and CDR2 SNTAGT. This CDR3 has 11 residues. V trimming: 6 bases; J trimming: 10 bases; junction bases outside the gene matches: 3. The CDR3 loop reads CASRGQGSAFF. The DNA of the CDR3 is TGTGCCAGCAGGGGACAGGGTTCAGCTTTCTTT.

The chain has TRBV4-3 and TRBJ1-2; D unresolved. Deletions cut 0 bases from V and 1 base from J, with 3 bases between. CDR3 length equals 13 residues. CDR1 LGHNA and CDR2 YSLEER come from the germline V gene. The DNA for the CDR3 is TGCGCCAGCAGCCAAGACAGTAACTATGGCTACACCTTC. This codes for CASSQDSNYGYTF.

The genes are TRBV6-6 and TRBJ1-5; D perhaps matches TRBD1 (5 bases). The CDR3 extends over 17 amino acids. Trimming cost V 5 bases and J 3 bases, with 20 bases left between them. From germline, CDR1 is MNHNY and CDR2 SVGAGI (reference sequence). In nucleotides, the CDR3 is TGTGCCAGCAGTCTCATCGCCGGGGGTGGCGACAATCAGCCCCAGCATTTT. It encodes CASSLIAGGGDNQPQHF.

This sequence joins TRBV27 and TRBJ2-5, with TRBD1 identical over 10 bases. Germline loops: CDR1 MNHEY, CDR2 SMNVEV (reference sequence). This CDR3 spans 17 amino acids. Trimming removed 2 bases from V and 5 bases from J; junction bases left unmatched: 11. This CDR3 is CASSLHPGTGVLETQYF. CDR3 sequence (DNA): TGTGCCAGCAGTTTACACCCCGGGACAGGGGTCTTGGAGACCCAGTACTTC.

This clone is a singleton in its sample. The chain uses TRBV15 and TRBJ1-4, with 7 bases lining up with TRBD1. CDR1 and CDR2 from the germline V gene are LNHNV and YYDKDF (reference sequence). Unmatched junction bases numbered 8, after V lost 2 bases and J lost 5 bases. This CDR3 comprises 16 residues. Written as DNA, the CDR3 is TGTGCCACCAGCAGAACTCCGGGACAGATAAATGAAAAACTGTTTTTT. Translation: CATSRTPGQINEKLFF.